The rows below give T cell receptor beta chains drawn from one sample of a study of metastatic and nonmetastatic thyroid tumors. TCRdb re-called clones via MiXCR from the PCR reads. The data contain 12,000 or so clones, 32% of them singletons. The sequenced material came from tumor tissue. Receptors originate from a female donor with papillary thyroid cancer or a benign thyroid nodule (not recorded which). Some clones in this sample may be carry-over from other donors' samples. Both conserved end residues are part of each CDR3. The D gene is left open where the match is weak. Clone size is given for some rows only: seen once, a few or many times, or a class if the clone is expanded.

j_gene: TRBJ2-3; d_gene: .; v_gene: TRBV4-1; abundance: many; CDR3aa: CASSQGYGRDTQYF; CDR3nt: TGCGCCAGCAGCCAAGGGTACGGGCGGGATACGCAGTATTTT
j_gene: TRBJ2-2; d_gene: .; v_gene: TRBV7-2; abundance: medium-sized; CDR3aa: CASSFRRGGTGELFF; CDR3nt: TGTGCCAGCAGCTTTAGGCGGGGCGGCACCGGGGAGCTGTTTTTT
j_gene: TRBJ2-7; d_gene: .; v_gene: TRBV4-1; abundance: .; CDR3aa: CASSQGVAAYEQYF; CDR3nt: TGCGCCAGCAGCCAAGGGGTAGCTGCCTACGAGCAGTACTTC
j_gene: TRBJ2-1; d_gene: TRBD1; v_gene: TRBV6-1; abundance: few; CDR3aa: CASSGGTGTGVNEQFF; CDR3nt: TGTGCCAGCAGTGGAGGGACCGGGACAGGTGTTAATGAGCAGTTCTTC
j_gene: TRBJ1-4; d_gene: .; v_gene: TRBV6-1; abundance: medium-sized; CDR3aa: CASSFDGATNEKLFF; CDR3nt: TGTGCCAGCAGTTTCGACGGTGCAACTAATGAAAAACTGTTTTTT
j_gene: TRBJ2-7; d_gene: .; v_gene: TRBV6-1; abundance: medium-sized; CDR3aa: CASDSSYEQYF; CDR3nt: TGTGCCAGCGACAGTTCCTACGAGCAGTACTTC
j_gene: TRBJ2-7; d_gene: .; v_gene: TRBV7-2; abundance: few; CDR3aa: CASSLSSTSYEQYF; CDR3nt: TGTGCCAGCAGCTTATCCAGTACCTCCTACGAGCAGTACTTC
j_gene: TRBJ2-7; d_gene: TRBD2; v_gene: TRBV20-1; abundance: .; CDR3aa: CSASRAASGRYEQYF; CDR3nt: TGCAGTGCTAGTAGGGCGGCTAGCGGGAGGTACGAGCAGTACTTC
j_gene: TRBJ1-2; d_gene: .; v_gene: TRBV5-6; abundance: medium-sized; CDR3aa: CASSLEVIYGYTF; CDR3nt: TGTGCCAGCAGCTTGGAAGTTATCTATGGCTACACCTTC
j_gene: TRBJ1-1; d_gene: .; v_gene: TRBV20-1; abundance: medium-sized; CDR3aa: CSARDVLRVGNTEAFF; CDR3nt: TGCAGTGCTAGAGATGTTCTACGGGTAGGGAACACTGAAGCTTTCTTT
j_gene: TRBJ2-2; d_gene: TRBD2; v_gene: TRBV5-1; abundance: .; CDR3aa: CASSHSGSGGELFF; CDR3nt: TGCGCCAGCAGCCATAGCGGGAGCGGCGGGGAGCTGTTTTTT
j_gene: TRBJ1-1; d_gene: .; v_gene: TRBV10-1; abundance: large; CDR3aa: CASSESRTLLDTEAFF; CDR3nt: TGCGCCAGCAGTGAGTCCAGGACATTGTTGGACACTGAAGCTTTCTTT
j_gene: TRBJ1-1; d_gene: .; v_gene: TRBV29-1; abundance: few; CDR3aa: CSVAQPSAFF; CDR3nt: TGCAGCGTTGCGCAGCCCTCGGCTTTCTTT
j_gene: TRBJ2-1; d_gene: TRBD2; v_gene: TRBV11-2; abundance: .; CDR3aa: CAGSFDSSGRDNEQFF; CDR3nt: TGTGCCGGCAGCTTCGACTCTAGCGGGAGAGACAATGAGCAGTTCTTC
j_gene: TRBJ1-2; d_gene: .; v_gene: TRBV20-1; abundance: .; CDR3aa: CSAKTGWGYGYTF; CDR3nt: TGCAGTGCTAAAACAGGTTGGGGCTATGGCTACACCTTC
j_gene: TRBJ2-7; d_gene: .; v_gene: TRBV28; abundance: .; CDR3aa: CASSRGTYEQYF; CDR3nt: TGTGCCAGCAGTCGGGGCACCTACGAGCAGTACTTC
j_gene: TRBJ2-6; d_gene: .; v_gene: TRBV7-2; abundance: medium-sized; CDR3aa: CASSLGPSGANVLTF; CDR3nt: TGTGCCAGCAGCTTAGGCCCGTCTGGGGCCAACGTCCTGACTTTC
j_gene: TRBJ2-7; d_gene: .; v_gene: TRBV11-2; abundance: medium-sized; CDR3aa: CASSPRGGRGSYEQYF; CDR3nt: TGTGCCAGCAGCCCCCGAGGAGGTCGGGGCTCCTACGAGCAGTACTTC
j_gene: TRBJ1-2; d_gene: TRBD1; v_gene: TRBV6-1; abundance: medium-sized; CDR3aa: CASSPRQGIEDGYTF; CDR3nt: TGTGCCAGCAGTCCAAGACAGGGGATTGAAGATGGCTACACCTTC
j_gene: TRBJ2-7; d_gene: .; v_gene: TRBV5-1; abundance: .; CDR3aa: CSSSLDSEQYF; CDR3nt: TGCTCCAGCAGCCTCGACAGTGAGCAGTACTTC
j_gene: TRBJ2-2; d_gene: .; v_gene: TRBV15; abundance: few; CDR3aa: CATSSGGRVNTWELFF; CDR3nt: TGTGCCACCAGCAGCGGGGGACGGGTGAACACCTGGGAGCTGTTTTTT
j_gene: TRBJ1-2; d_gene: .; v_gene: TRBV20-1; abundance: .; CDR3aa: CSAKSPGQGAVDGYTF; CDR3nt: TGCAGTGCTAAATCTCCAGGCCAGGGTGCGGTCGACGGCTATACCTTC
j_gene: TRBJ2-2; d_gene: TRBD2; v_gene: TRBV11-1; abundance: .; CDR3aa: CASIPGTSGFTWELFF; CDR3nt: TGTGCCAGCATCCCTGGGACTAGCGGATTCACCTGGGAGCTGTTTTTT
j_gene: TRBJ1-5; d_gene: .; v_gene: TRBV20-1; abundance: medium-sized; CDR3aa: CSASGRSNQPQHF; CDR3nt: TGCAGTGCTAGCGGGCGGAGCAATCAGCCCCAGCATTTT
j_gene: TRBJ1-1; d_gene: TRBD1; v_gene: TRBV5-1; abundance: medium-sized; CDR3aa: CASSLGTANTEAFF; CDR3nt: TGCGCCAGCAGCTTAGGGACAGCGAACACTGAAGCTTTCTTT
j_gene: TRBJ2-1; d_gene: TRBD2; v_gene: TRBV5-1; abundance: .; CDR3aa: CASSSKLGLADNEQFF; CDR3nt: TGCGCCAGCAGCTCGAAGCTGGGACTAGCGGACAATGAGCAGTTCTTC
j_gene: TRBJ2-6; d_gene: .; v_gene: TRBV3-1; abundance: .; CDR3aa: CASSQGLAGANVLTF; CDR3nt: TGTGCCAGCAGCCAAGGACTAGCTGGGGCCAACGTCCTGACTTTC
j_gene: TRBJ1-5; d_gene: TRBD1; v_gene: TRBV19; abundance: .; CDR3aa: CASSIAGQGSNQPQHF; CDR3nt: TGTGCCAGTAGTATAGCGGGACAGGGAAGCAATCAGCCCCAGCATTTT
j_gene: TRBJ2-7; d_gene: .; v_gene: TRBV20-1; abundance: .; CDR3aa: CSVKTVEQYF; CDR3nt: TGCAGTGTGAAGACAGTCGAGCAGTACTTC
j_gene: TRBJ2-2; d_gene: .; v_gene: TRBV6-2/TRBV6-3; abundance: few; CDR3aa: CASSYSTEESTGELFF; CDR3nt: TGTGCCAGCAGTTACTCGACTGAGGAGAGCACCGGGGAGCTGTTTTTT
j_gene: TRBJ2-5; d_gene: .; v_gene: TRBV5-1; abundance: once; CDR3aa: CASSLGDTYYQETQYF; CDR3nt: TGCGCCAGCAGCTTGGGGGACACGTACTACCAAGAGACCCAGTACTTC
j_gene: TRBJ1-6; d_gene: .; v_gene: TRBV6-1; abundance: .; CDR3aa: CASSAGVTGEPPLHF; CDR3nt: TGTGCCAGCAGTGCCGGGGTGACAGGCGAACCACCCCTCCACTTT
j_gene: TRBJ1-6; d_gene: .; v_gene: TRBV5-6; abundance: .; CDR3aa: CASRRRWQGKEPLHF; CDR3nt: TGTGCCAGCAGGCGGAGATGGCAGGGCAAGGAACCCCTCCACTTT
j_gene: TRBJ1-2; d_gene: .; v_gene: TRBV30; abundance: medium-sized; CDR3aa: CAWTVPSTEGYTF; CDR3nt: TGTGCCTGGACAGTCCCATCCACGGAGGGCTACACCTTC
j_gene: TRBJ1-3; d_gene: .; v_gene: TRBV6-2/TRBV6-3; abundance: medium-sized; CDR3aa: CASSYHGSSGNTIYF; CDR3nt: TGTGCCAGCAGTTACCACGGGAGCTCTGGAAACACCATATATTTT
j_gene: TRBJ2-7; d_gene: .; v_gene: TRBV7-6; abundance: .; CDR3aa: CASSLDVGYEQYF; CDR3nt: TGTGCCAGCAGCTTGGACGTAGGGTACGAGCAGTACTTC
j_gene: TRBJ2-7; d_gene: TRBD2; v_gene: TRBV20-1; abundance: medium-sized; CDR3aa: CSARDKASGSYEQYF; CDR3nt: TGCAGTGCTAGAGATAAGGCTAGCGGGTCCTACGAGCAGTACTTC
j_gene: TRBJ2-3; d_gene: .; v_gene: TRBV5-1; abundance: .; CDR3aa: CASSLGGVVAYF; CDR3nt: TGCGCCAGCAGCTTGGGAGGGGTTGTGGCGTATTTT
j_gene: TRBJ2-1; d_gene: .; v_gene: TRBV20-1; abundance: .; CDR3aa: CSALTSGAYSYNEQFF; CDR3nt: TGCAGTGCTTTAACCTCCGGCGCGTACTCCTACAATGAGCAGTTCTTC
j_gene: TRBJ2-7; d_gene: .; v_gene: TRBV11-3; abundance: .; CDR3aa: CASSLGEYEQYF; CDR3nt: TGTGCCAGCAGCTTAGGGGAATACGAGCAGTACTTC
j_gene: TRBJ2-7; d_gene: TRBD2; v_gene: TRBV20-1; abundance: .; CDR3aa: CSAREGTSGSGEQYF; CDR3nt: TGCAGTGCTAGAGAGGGGACTAGCGGGAGCGGCGAGCAGTACTTT
j_gene: TRBJ2-3; d_gene: TRBD2; v_gene: TRBV3-1; abundance: .; CDR3aa: CASSPRDYTDTQYF; CDR3nt: TGTGCCAGCAGCCCCCGGGACTACACAGATACGCAGTATTTT
j_gene: TRBJ1-1; d_gene: .; v_gene: TRBV12-3/TRBV12-4; abundance: large; CDR3aa: CASSLSGIGTEAFF; CDR3nt: TGTGCCAGCAGTTTATCAGGGATAGGGACTGAAGCTTTCTTT
j_gene: TRBJ1-4; d_gene: .; v_gene: TRBV27; abundance: .; CDR3aa: CASSFLVGEKLFF; CDR3nt: TGTGCCAGCAGTTTTCTTGTTGGGGAAAAACTGTTTTTT
j_gene: TRBJ2-5; d_gene: TRBD2; v_gene: TRBV24-1; abundance: few; CDR3aa: CATSDSRLAGVDHQETQYF; CDR3nt: TGTGCCACCAGTGATTCCCGACTAGCGGGAGTAGATCATCAAGAGACCCAGTACTTC
j_gene: TRBJ2-7; d_gene: .; v_gene: TRBV6-1; abundance: few; CDR3aa: CASSPVMTVVHEQYF; CDR3nt: TGTGCCAGCAGTCCCGTCATGACAGTCGTCCACGAGCAGTACTTC
j_gene: TRBJ1-5; d_gene: TRBD1; v_gene: TRBV19; abundance: few; CDR3aa: CASSPRDSRNQPQHF; CDR3nt: TGTGCCAGTAGTCCGCGGGACAGTCGTAATCAGCCCCAGCATTTT
j_gene: TRBJ2-1; d_gene: TRBD2; v_gene: TRBV11-2; abundance: .; CDR3aa: CASSLGRTSGSNEQFF; CDR3nt: TGTGCCAGCAGCTTAGGAAGGACTAGCGGGAGCAATGAGCAGTTCTTC
j_gene: TRBJ1-6; d_gene: TRBD1; v_gene: TRBV6-1; abundance: few; CDR3aa: CASSEGTENSPLHF; CDR3nt: TGTGCCAGCAGTGAGGGGACAGAGAATTCACCCCTCCACTTT
j_gene: TRBJ2-7; d_gene: TRBD2; v_gene: TRBV20-1; abundance: .; CDR3aa: CSASGDGSYEQYF; CDR3nt: TGCAGTGCGAGCGGGGACGGTTCCTACGAGCAGTACTTC
j_gene: TRBJ1-2; d_gene: TRBD1; v_gene: TRBV19; abundance: few; CDR3aa: CASSRTGLVYGYTF; CDR3nt: TGTGCCAGTAGTCGGACAGGGCTTGTGTATGGCTACACCTTC
j_gene: TRBJ2-5; d_gene: .; v_gene: TRBV28; abundance: .; CDR3aa: CASRTDQETQYF; CDR3nt: TGTGCCAGCAGGACAGACCAAGAGACCCAGTACTTC